These 24 T cell receptor beta chains came from one sample sequenced in a study of molecular identifiers for immune sequencing clone quantification. MiXCR was run by TCRdb on the PCR reads, yielding one entry per CDR3 protein. This table has about 63,000 distinct CDR3 sequences, about 19% appearing once. Sequencing was performed on naive CD8+ T cells from blood, with Jurkat cell RNA spiked in. Noted subset: FACS-sorted CD8+CD4-CCR7+CD45RA+ naive T cells. All receptors come from a human donor in good health. Some libraries in this study had Jurkat cell RNA spiked in.

This clonotype was observed many times. The rearrangement uses TRBV12-3 or TRBV12-4 and TRBJ2-3; possibly TRBD2 for D (5 bases). The CDR3 runs to 11 residues. Trimming took off 10 bases at V and 10 bases at J, with 15 bases between the two ends. The CDR3 sequence: CATARGGAQYF. The CDR3 region has the DNA TGTGCCACGGCTCGGGGTGGTGCGCAGTATTTT.

This clonotype came up many times. The J gene is TRBJ2-4, the V gene TRBV19; TRBD1 matches at 8 bases. Germline V gene data show CDR1 as LNHDA and CDR2 as SQIVND (reference sequence). V was clipped by 5 bases and J by 5 bases; unmatched bases: 5. The CDR3 runs 14 residues. The CDR3 loop is CASSLRGPENIQYF. The CDR3 DNA reads TGTGCCAGTAGTCTCAGGGGGCCCGAAAACATTCAGTACTTC.

In its sample, this clonotype was seen many times. The chain links TRBV4-1 to TRBJ1-1; no reliable D call. Deletions cut 0 bases from V and 0 bases from J, with 8 bases between. CDR1 MGHRA and CDR2 YSYEKL come from the germline V gene. This CDR3 comprises 15 residues. This CDR3 reads CASSQERTMNTEAFF. CDR3 in DNA: TGCGCCAGCAGCCAAGAACGAACGATGAACACTGAAGCTTTCTTT.

The V call is TRBV28, the J call TRBJ2-7; D may be TRBD1 or TRBD2 (5 bases each). The V gene's germline CDR1 is MDHEN and CDR2 SYDVKM. Deletions cut 5 bases from V and 0 bases from J, with 17 bases between. The CDR3 spans 16 residues. The CDR3 DNA reads as TGTGCCAGCAGTATGGGACGGACAATTGGCTCCTACGAGCAGTACTTC. Its protein product is CASSMGRTIGSYEQYF.

The CDR3 bases are TGTGCCAGCAGCCAAGATAGCAGCTCCTACAATGAGCAGTTCTTC. Protein: CASSQDSSSYNEQFF. This rearrangement joins TRBV3-1 to TRBJ2-1; D remains unclear. The CDR3 covers 15 residues. Germline loops: CDR1 LGHDT, CDR2 YNNKEL (reference sequence). Trimming removed 0 bases from V and 0 bases from J, with 6 bases in between.

The sample holds a few counts of this clonotype. The chain is built from TRBV27 and TRBJ2-3; 10 bases are a match to TRBD2. This CDR3 region has 18 residues. Losses at the gene ends were 1 base for V and 3 bases for J; bases not matched to a gene: 10. Germline V gene data show CDR1 as MNHEY and CDR2 as SMNVEV (reference sequence). This chain's CDR3 is CASSLLYVTSGKTDTQYF. CDR3 coding DNA: TGTGCCAGCAGTTTATTATATGTAACTAGCGGGAAAACAGATACGCAGTATTTT.

A remark on this clonotype: Since a much larger clone is just one base distant, this may be a read error. The chain combines TRBV27 with TRBJ1-1, with D unclear. The germline gives CDR1 MNHEY, CDR2 SMNVEV (reference sequence). CDR3 length equals 13 residues. V lost 3 bases and J 3 bases, leaving 8 bases between the germline ends. The CDR3 sequence: CASSLKEDTEAFF. The CDR3 nucleotides are TGTGCCAGCAGTTTGAAAGAGGACACTGAAGCTTTCTTT.

The sample holds a few counts of this clonotype. The CDR3 DNA is TGTGCCAGCAGCTTCGGGGGAGTGGAGACCCAGTACTTC. Protein sequence: CASSFGGVETQYF. The chain has TRBV5-6 and TRBJ2-5; TRBD2 is a possible D gene (6 bases). Germline V gene sequence: CDR1 SGHDT, CDR2 YYEEEE. V shed 2 bases and J shed 5 bases, with 10 bases lying between them. This CDR3 comprises 13 residues.

V and J are TRBV7-9 and TRBJ2-7, with 11 nucleotides matching TRBD2. The CDR3 contains 15 residues. V dropped 2 bases and J dropped 3; count of bases not matched to a gene: 3. Germline V CDR1 and CDR2: SEHNR, FQNEAQ (reference sequence). The CDR3 region has the DNA TGTGCCAGCAGCTTATCTAGCGGGGGGATCTACGAGCAGTACTTC. It specifies CASSLSSGGIYEQYF.

Notes on this clonotype: A much larger clone is a single base away; this may be a read error. The chain uses TRBV13 and TRBJ2-7; D perhaps matches TRBD1 (6 bases). The CDR3 is made up of 14 amino acids. Germline CDR1 PRHDT, CDR2 FYEKMQ (reference sequence). This chain's CDR3 is CVSSSEDRPYEQYF. DNA of the CDR3: TGTGTCAGCAGCTCCGAGGACAGACCGTACGAGCAGTACTTC.

This clonotype was observed many times. The chain is built from TRBV4-3 and TRBJ1-4, with D possibly TRBD1 on 6 matching bases. The CDR3 has 17 amino acids. Per the germline V gene, CDR1 is LGHNA and CDR2 is YSLEER. Trimming pared 4 bases from V and 0 bases from J, leaving 15 bases between. CDR3: CASSPALDSSTNEKLFF. In DNA form, the CDR3 reads TGCGCCAGCAGCCCCGCACTGGACAGCTCAACTAATGAAAAACTGTTTTTT.

This clonotype was detected many times. The V call is TRBV6-5, the J call TRBJ2-3; no definite D call. Trimming removed 2 bases from V and 4 bases from J, with 10 bases in between. This CDR3 is 14 amino acids long. Germline CDR1 and CDR2: MNHEY and SVGAGI. CDR3 DNA: TGTGCCAGCAGTTACGTGGGATTGGCAGATACGCAGTATTTT. This translates into CASSYVGLADTQYF.

This clonotype was seen many times. Here the CDR3 reads CSVETLASAEQYF. CDR3 bases: TGCAGCGTTGAAACTTTGGCTAGTGCCGAGCAGTACTTC. The J gene is TRBJ2-7, the V gene TRBV29-1, with D unclear. This CDR3 has 13 amino acids. The germline V gene has CDR1 SQVTM and CDR2 ANQGSEA. Trimming removed 2 bases from V and 6 bases from J, with 14 bases in between.

This clonotype was seen more than once but under ten times. The missing conserved phenylalanine or tryptophan at the end of this CDR3 makes a read error likely. The chain carries TRBV7-9 and TRBJ2-1; 7 nucleotides align to TRBD2. CDR3 length equals 15 residues. Germline V gene sequence: CDR1 SEHNR, CDR2 FQNEAQ (reference sequence). V trimming: 4 bases; J trimming: 5 bases; junction bases outside the gene matches: 8. The CDR3 nucleotides read TGTGCCAGCAGCTACCTTCGCGGGGGTAACAATGAGCAGTTCCTC. Amino acids: CASSYLRGGNNEQFL.

This clonotype was seen at least ten times. V is TRBV6-2 or TRBV6-3 and J is TRBJ2-1; a weak D match, TRBD2 (5 bases). Germline CDR1 is MNHEY and CDR2 is SVGEGT. V lost 5 bases and J lost 7, with 15 bases in between. The CDR3 totals 14 residues. Here the CDR3 DNA reads TGTGCCAGCAGTGCCCACGGGGAGACGAATGAGCAGTTCTTC. Translated: CASSAHGETNEQFF.

In this sample, this clonotype turned up once. Being one base from a much bigger clone, this may be a read error. The CDR3 bases are TGCGCCAGCAGCCAAGAGGGCAGCGAGAGGGCCGTAGAGACCCAGTACTTC. Protein sequence: CASSQEGSERAVETQYF. The rearrangement links TRBV4-1 to TRBJ2-5; D might be TRBD2 (5 bases). The CDR3 has 17 amino acids. Trimming stripped 0 bases from V and 4 bases from J, with 18 bases between. The germline CDR1 and CDR2 sequences are MGHRA and YSYEKL.

On this clonotype itself: This may come from a read error, since a much larger clone is one base off. The chain carries TRBV7-9 and TRBJ2-2; 10 bases line up with TRBD2. The CDR3 runs to 16 residues. The germline V gene encodes CDR1 SEHNR and CDR2 FQNEAQ (reference sequence). CDR3 sequence reads: CASSPRLAGGTGELLF. The CDR3 DNA follows: TGTGCCAGCAGCCCCCGACTAGCGGGTGGCACCGGGGAGCTGCTTTTT.

This clonotype was found a few times. The junction and the germline gene differ at one end; a read error may be behind it. The V call is TRBV15, the J call TRBJ1-5; TRBD1 agrees at 8 bases. This CDR3 has 19 amino acids. The V gene's germline CDR1 is LNHNV and CDR2 YYDKDF (reference sequence). CDR3 coding DNA: TGTGCCACCGGCAGGACAGGGCAGCGGCGGTCCTATAGCAATCAGCCCCAGCATTTT. It specifies CATGRTGQRRSYSNQPQHF.

Notes on this clonotype: Given a much more abundant clone one base away, this may be a read error. This likely comes from a read error, as the CDR3 has no conserved phenylalanine or tryptophan at its end. This rearrangement joins TRBV6-5 to TRBJ1-5; 7 bases match TRBD1. The germline gives CDR1 MNHEY, CDR2 SVGAGI. V shed 1 base and J 4 bases; nucleotides not matched to a gene: 1. The CDR3 runs to 14 residues. CDR3 nucleotide sequence: TGTGCCAGCAGTTACTTACAGGGGAATCAGCCCCAGCATCTT. Protein sequence: CASSYLQGNQPQHL.

This clonotype was observed a handful of times. The rearrangement joins TRBV28 to TRBJ2-1; TRBD1 aligns across 9 bases. The germline gives CDR1 MDHEN, CDR2 SYDVKM. The CDR3 contains 16 residues. V was clipped by 3 bases and J by 7 bases; unmatched bases: 10. The CDR3 region has the DNA TGTGCCAGCAGTTTTGATGGGGGACAGGGTGGGAATGAGCAGTTCTTC. This sequence encodes CASSFDGGQGGNEQFF.

This clonotype was detected only a few times. The V and J genes are TRBV6-5 and TRBJ1-5, with a weak D call TRBD1 (6 bases). The CDR3 is made up of 15 amino acids. CDR1 MNHEY and CDR2 SVGAGI come from the germline V gene. Trimming cost V 6 bases and J 1 base, with 13 bases left between them. DNA for the CDR3: TGTGCCAGCAGGGAAACAGGGTGGAGCAATCAGCCCCAGCATTTT. Its translation: CASRETGWSNQPQHF.

This clonotype appeared many times. The rearrangement links TRBV4-1 to TRBJ1-3; D is uncertain. The CDR3 extends over 16 amino acids. V was clipped by 1 base and J by 0 bases, with 10 bases between them. CDR1 and CDR2 (germline): MGHRA, YSYEKL. The CDR3 bases are TGCGCCAGCAGCCAAGTAATGGCTCCCTCTGGAAACACCATATATTTT. Amino acid sequence: CASSQVMAPSGNTIYF.

This clonotype was observed many times. The chain uses TRBV29-1 and TRBJ1-2; D is unresolved. Trimming stripped 4 bases from V and 0 bases from J, with 15 bases between. The CDR3 runs 15 residues. From germline, CDR1 is SQVTM and CDR2 ANQGSEA. The CDR3 region has the DNA TGCAGCGTTGTGACTCCTTTGCAGGCTAACTATGGCTACACCTTC. Translating gives CSVVTPLQANYGYTF.

This clonotype was counted many times. The chain couples TRBV4-1 to TRBJ2-3; the D call may be TRBD1 or TRBD2 (5 bases each). V shed 2 bases and J shed 6 bases, with 18 bases lying between them. In germline, CDR1 is MGHRA, CDR2 YSYEKL. This CDR3 region has 16 residues. CDR3 nucleotides: TGCGCCAGCAGCCAAAAACCGGGACCCCCTTCCGATACGCAGTATTTT. Translation gives CASSQKPGPPSDTQYF.